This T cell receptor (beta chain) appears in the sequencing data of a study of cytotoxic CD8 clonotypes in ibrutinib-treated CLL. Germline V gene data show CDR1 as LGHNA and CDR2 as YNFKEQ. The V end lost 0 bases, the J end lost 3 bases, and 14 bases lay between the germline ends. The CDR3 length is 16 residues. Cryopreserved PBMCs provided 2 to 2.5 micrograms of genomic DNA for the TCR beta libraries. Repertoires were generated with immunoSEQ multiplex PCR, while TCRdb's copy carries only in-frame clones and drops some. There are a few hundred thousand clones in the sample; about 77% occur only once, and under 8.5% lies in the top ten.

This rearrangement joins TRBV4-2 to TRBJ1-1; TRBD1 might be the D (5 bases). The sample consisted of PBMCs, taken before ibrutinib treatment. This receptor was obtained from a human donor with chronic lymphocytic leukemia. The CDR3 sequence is CASSQDLQGGYTEAFF. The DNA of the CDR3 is TGTGCCAGCAGCCAAGATCTCCAGGGTGGGTACACTGAAGCTTTCTTT.